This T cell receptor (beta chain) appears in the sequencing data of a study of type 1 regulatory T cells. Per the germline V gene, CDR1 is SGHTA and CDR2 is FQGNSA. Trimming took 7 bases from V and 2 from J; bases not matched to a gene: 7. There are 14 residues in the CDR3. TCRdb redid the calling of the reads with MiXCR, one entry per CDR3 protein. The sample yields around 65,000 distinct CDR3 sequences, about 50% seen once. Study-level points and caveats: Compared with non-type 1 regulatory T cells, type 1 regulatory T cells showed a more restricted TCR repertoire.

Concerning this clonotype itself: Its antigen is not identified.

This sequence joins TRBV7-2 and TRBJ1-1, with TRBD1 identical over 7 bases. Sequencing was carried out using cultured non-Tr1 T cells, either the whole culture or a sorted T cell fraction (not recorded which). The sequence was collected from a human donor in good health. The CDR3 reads CASKRGTENTEAFF. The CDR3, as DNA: TGTGCCAGCAAGAGAGGGACAGAAAACACTGAAGCTTTCTTT.